These T cell receptor beta chains were read from a single sample in a study of breast tumors, draining lymph nodes, adjacent tissues. TCRdb reprocessed the multiplex PCR reads with MiXCR, giving one entry per CDR3 protein. Found here are just under 65,000 distinct CDR3 sequences, less than 75% of them singletons; the top ten hold roughly 19%. The source material was breast tumor tissue. Receptor source: a female donor with breast cancer. Some clones in this sample may be carry-over from other donors' samples. The CDR3 runs from the conserved cysteine through the conserved F or W. The D gene is left open where the match is weak. Where a row states a size, it is once, few, many or the class of an expanded clone; other rows omit it.

J: TRBJ2-2; size: many; V: TRBV7-3; D: .; DNA: TGTGCCAGCAGCTTAAGTCCTAGCACCGGGGAGCTGTTTTTT; CDR3: CASSLSPSTGELFF
J: TRBJ1-4; size: few; V: TRBV5-1; D: TRBD1; DNA: TGCGCCAGCAGCCGGGACAGTAATGAAAAACTGTTTTTT; CDR3: CASSRDSNEKLFF
J: TRBJ2-2; size: .; V: TRBV11-1; D: TRBD1; DNA: TGTGCCAGCAGCCCCCGGACAGGGGCCGACTGGGACACCGGGGAGCTGTTTTTT; CDR3: CASSPRTGADWDTGELFF
J: TRBJ2-6; size: .; V: TRBV10-2; D: .; DNA: TGCGCCAGCAGTGAGTCGGACGGATACTCTGGGGCCAACGTCCTGACTTTC; CDR3: CASSESDGYSGANVLTF
J: TRBJ1-4; size: .; V: TRBV7-9; D: .; DNA: TGTGCCAGCAGCTCCGGGGGGGCTGGTAATGAAAAACTGTTTTTT; CDR3: CASSSGGAGNEKLFF
J: TRBJ1-2; size: .; V: TRBV7-2; D: .; DNA: TGTGCCAGCAGCTTAGGCGGGAGGGGTCTCTATGGCTACACCTTC; CDR3: CASSLGGRGLYGYTF
J: TRBJ2-5; size: .; V: TRBV4-2; D: TRBD1; DNA: TGTGCCAGCAGCCAAGGAGGACAGGGTCGGCAGCCCCAGTACTTC; CDR3: CASSQGGQGRQPQYF
J: TRBJ2-1; size: .; V: TRBV2; D: .; DNA: TGTGCCAGCAACAGGTACTACAATGAGCAGTTCTTC; CDR3: CASNRYYNEQFF
J: TRBJ1-2; size: .; V: TRBV7-2; D: .; DNA: TGTGCCAGCAGCGCTGGGGGGTCCAACTATGGCTACACCTTC; CDR3: CASSAGGSNYGYTF
J: TRBJ1-2; size: .; V: TRBV12-3/TRBV12-4; D: .; DNA: TGTGCCAGCAGTGCCTCCGGGGGGATCTATGGCTACACCTTC; CDR3: CASSASGGIYGYTF
J: TRBJ1-6; size: .; V: TRBV12-3/TRBV12-4; D: .; DNA: TGTGCCAGCACCCGACAGCCGAATTCACCCCTCCACTTT; CDR3: CASTRQPNSPLHF
J: TRBJ1-2; size: many; V: TRBV29-1; D: .; DNA: TGCAGCGCGAACAGTGGGCCCGGAGGCTACACCTTC; CDR3: CSANSGPGGYTF
J: TRBJ2-1; size: many; V: TRBV19; D: .; DNA: TGTGCCAGTAGTATAGTGGGCCCCAGGACTTCCTACAATGAGCAGTTCTTC; CDR3: CASSIVGPRTSYNEQFF
J: TRBJ2-3; size: .; V: TRBV7-9; D: .; DNA: TGTGCCAGCAGCCATACTAGCAGGTCCTACAATGAGCAGTATTTT; CDR3: CASSHTSRSYNEQYF
J: TRBJ1-4; size: .; V: TRBV6-1; D: .; DNA: TGTGCCAGCAGTGAAGACGCGGTCAGTGGAAAACTGTTTTTT; CDR3: CASSEDAVSGKLFF
J: TRBJ2-7; size: many; V: TRBV5-1; D: TRBD1; DNA: TGCGCCAGCAGCCCCCGGACAGGGGGCGACGAGCAGTACTTC; CDR3: CASSPRTGGDEQYF